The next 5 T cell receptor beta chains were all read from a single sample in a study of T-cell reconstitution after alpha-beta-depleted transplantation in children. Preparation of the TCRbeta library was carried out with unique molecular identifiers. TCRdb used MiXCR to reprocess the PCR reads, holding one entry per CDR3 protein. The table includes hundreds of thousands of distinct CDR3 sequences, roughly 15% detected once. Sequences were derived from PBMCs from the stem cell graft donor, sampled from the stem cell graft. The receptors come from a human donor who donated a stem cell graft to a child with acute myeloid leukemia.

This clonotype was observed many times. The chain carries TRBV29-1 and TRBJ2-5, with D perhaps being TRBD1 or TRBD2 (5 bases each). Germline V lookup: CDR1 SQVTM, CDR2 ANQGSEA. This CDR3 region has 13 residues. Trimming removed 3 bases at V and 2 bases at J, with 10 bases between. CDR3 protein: CSVEGPGQETQYF. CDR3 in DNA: TGCAGCGTTGAGGGACCGGGGCAAGAGACCCAGTACTTC. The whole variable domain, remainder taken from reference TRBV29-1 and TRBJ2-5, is SAVISQKPSRDICQRGTSLTIQCQVDSQVTMMFWYRQQPGQSLTLIATANQGSEATYESGFVIDKFPISRPNLTFSTLTVSNMSPEDSSIYLCSVEGPGQETQYFGPGTRLLVL.

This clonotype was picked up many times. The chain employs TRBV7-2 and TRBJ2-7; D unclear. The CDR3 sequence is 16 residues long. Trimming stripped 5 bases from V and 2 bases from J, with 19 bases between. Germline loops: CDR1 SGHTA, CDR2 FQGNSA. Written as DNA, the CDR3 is TGTGCCAGCAGCCCATCCTCGGGCTCACGGACCTACGAGCAGTACTTC. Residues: CASSPSSGSRTYEQYF. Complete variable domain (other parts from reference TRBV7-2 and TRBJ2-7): GAGVSQSPSNKVTEKGKDVELRCDPISGHTALYWYRQSLGQGLEFLIYFQGNSAPDKSGLPSDRFSAERTGGSVSTLTIQRTQQEDSAVYLCASSPSSGSRTYEQYFGPGTRLTVT.

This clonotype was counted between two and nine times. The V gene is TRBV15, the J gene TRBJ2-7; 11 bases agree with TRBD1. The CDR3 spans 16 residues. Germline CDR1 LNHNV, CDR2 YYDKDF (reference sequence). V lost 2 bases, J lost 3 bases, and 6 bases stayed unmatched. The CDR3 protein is CATSRTGTGGNYEQYF. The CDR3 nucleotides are TGTGCCACCAGCAGAACGGGGACAGGGGGAAACTACGAGCAGTACTTC.

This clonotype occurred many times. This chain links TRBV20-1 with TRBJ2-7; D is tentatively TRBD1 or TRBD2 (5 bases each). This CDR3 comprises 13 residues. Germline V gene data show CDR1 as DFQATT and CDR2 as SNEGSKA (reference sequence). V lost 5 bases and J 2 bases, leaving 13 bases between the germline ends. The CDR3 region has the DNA TGCAGTGCTCCCGGGGCACCTGCCTACGAGCAGTACTTC. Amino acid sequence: CSAPGAPAYEQYF.

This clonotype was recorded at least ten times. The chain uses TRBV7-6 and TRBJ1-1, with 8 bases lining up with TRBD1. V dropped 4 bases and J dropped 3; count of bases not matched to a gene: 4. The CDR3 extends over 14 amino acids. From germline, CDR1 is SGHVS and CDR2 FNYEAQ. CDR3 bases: TGTGCCAGCAGCTCAGGGGGCTCGTACACTGAAGCTTTCTTT. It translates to CASSSGGSYTEAFF. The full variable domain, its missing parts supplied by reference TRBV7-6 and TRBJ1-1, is GAGVSQSPRYKVTKRGQDVALRCDPISGHVSLYWYRQALGQGPEFLTYFNYEAQQDKSGLPNDRFSAERPEGSISTLTIQRTEQRDSAMYRCASSSGGSYTEAFFGQGTRLTVV.